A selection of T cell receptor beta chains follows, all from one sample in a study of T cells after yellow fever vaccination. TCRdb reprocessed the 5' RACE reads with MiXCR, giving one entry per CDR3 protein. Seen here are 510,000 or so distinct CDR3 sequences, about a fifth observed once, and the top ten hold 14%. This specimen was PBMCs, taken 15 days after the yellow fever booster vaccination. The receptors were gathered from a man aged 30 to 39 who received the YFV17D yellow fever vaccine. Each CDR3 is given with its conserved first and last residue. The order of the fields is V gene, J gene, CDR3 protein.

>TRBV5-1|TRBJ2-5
CASSATLETQYF
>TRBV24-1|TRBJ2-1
CATSGTNDRFLRQFF
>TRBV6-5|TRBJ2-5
CASSYSTSGSWVGETQYF
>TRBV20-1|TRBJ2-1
CSAPLAGGRGNEQFF
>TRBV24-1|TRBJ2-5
CATSDPNQETQYF
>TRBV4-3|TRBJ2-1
CASSQDGLPTNEQFF
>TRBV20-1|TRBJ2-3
CSARDIGTSGSMADTQYF
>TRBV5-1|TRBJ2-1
CASRDAGVNNEQFF
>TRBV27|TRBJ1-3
CASSKRQPGNTIYF
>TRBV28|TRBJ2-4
CASSFPPRNIQYF
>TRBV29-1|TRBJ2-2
CSVDADTGELFF
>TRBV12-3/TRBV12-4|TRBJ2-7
CASSFGTGGPNEQYF
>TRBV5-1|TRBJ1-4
CASRRAGRDEKLFF
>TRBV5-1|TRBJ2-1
CASSSVGEGGQFF
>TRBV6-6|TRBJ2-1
CASKAGGLSEQFF
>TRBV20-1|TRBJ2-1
CSAVSNEQFF
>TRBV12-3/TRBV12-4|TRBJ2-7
CASSYAAYEQYF
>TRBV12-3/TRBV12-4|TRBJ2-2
CASSLSTKELFF
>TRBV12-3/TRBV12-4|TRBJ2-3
CASSPGVTSPTDTQYF
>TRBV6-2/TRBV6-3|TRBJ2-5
CASRPGLAGVGSRETQYF